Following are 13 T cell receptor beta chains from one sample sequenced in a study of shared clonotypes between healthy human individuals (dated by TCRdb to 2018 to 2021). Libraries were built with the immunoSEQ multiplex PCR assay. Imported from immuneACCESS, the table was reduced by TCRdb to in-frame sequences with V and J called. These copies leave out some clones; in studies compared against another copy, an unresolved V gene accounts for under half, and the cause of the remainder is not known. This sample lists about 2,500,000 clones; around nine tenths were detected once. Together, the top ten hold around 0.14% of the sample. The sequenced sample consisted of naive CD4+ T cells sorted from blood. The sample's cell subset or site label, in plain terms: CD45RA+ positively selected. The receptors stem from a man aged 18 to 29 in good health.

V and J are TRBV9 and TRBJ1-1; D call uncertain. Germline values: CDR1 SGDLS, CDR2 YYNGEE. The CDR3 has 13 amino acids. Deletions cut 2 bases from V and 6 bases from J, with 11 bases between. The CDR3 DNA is TGTGCCAGCAGCGTGGACGGATGGTCTGAAGCTTTCTTT. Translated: CASSVDGWSEAFF.

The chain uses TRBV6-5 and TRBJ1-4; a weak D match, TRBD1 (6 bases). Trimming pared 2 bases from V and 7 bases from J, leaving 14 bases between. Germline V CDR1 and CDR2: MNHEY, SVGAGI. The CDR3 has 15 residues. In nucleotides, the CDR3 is TGTGCCAGCAGTTACGACGGGACACGTACTGAAAAACTGTTTTTT. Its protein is CASSYDGTRTEKLFF.

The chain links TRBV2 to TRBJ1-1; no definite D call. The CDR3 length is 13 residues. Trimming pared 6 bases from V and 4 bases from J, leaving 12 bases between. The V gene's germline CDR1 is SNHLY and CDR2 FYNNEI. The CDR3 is CASSVSRATEAFF. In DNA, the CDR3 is TGTGCCAGCAGCGTCTCACGGGCCACTGAAGCTTTCTTT.

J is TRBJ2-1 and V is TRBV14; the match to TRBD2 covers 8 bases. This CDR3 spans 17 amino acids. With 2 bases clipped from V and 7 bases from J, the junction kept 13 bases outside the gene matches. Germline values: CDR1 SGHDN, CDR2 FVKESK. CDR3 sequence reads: CASSQKRPGLVSNEQFF. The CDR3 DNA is TGTGCCAGCAGCCAAAAAAGACCGGGACTAGTTAGTAATGAGCAGTTCTTC.

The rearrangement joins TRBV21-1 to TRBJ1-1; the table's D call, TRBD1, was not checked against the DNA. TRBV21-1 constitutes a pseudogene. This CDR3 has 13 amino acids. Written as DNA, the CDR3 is TGTGCCAGCAGCACCCCCGGGGACAGTCTGGCTTTCTTT. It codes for CASSTPGDSLAFF.

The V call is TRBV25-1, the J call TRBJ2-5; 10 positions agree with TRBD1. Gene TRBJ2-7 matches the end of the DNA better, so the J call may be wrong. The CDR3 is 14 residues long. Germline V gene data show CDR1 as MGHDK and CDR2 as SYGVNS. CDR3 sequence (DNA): TGTGCCAGCAGTTCACCGGGACAGGGGCACGAGCAGTACTTC. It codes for CASSSPGQGHEQYF.

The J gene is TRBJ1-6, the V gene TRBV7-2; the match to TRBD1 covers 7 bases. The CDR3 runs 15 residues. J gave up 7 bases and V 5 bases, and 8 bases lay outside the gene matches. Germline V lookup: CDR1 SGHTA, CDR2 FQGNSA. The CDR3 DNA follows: TGTGCCAGCAGCCCTAACGACAGGGACAATTCACCCCTCCACTTT. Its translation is CASSPNDRDNSPLHF.

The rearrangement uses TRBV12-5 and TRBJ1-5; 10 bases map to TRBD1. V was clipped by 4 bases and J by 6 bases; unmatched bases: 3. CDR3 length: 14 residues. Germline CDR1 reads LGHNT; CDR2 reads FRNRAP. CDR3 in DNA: TGTGCTAGTGGTTCGGGACAGGGGAGTCAGCCCCAGCATTTT. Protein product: CASGSGQGSQPQHF.

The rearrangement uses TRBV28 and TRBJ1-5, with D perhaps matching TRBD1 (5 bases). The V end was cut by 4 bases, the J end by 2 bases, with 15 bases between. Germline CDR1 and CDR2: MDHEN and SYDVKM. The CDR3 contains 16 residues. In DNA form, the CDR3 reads TGTGCCAGCAGTTCTCAGGGCGTGAGTGGCAATCAGCCCCAGCATTTT. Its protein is CASSSQGVSGNQPQHF.

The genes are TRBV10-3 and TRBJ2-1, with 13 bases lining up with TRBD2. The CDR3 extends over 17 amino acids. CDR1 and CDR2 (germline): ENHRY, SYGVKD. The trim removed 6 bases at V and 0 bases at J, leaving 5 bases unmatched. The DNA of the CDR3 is TGTGCCATCAGGAGGACTAGCGGGGGTAGCTCCTACAATGAGCAGTTCTTC. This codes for CAIRRTSGGSSYNEQFF.

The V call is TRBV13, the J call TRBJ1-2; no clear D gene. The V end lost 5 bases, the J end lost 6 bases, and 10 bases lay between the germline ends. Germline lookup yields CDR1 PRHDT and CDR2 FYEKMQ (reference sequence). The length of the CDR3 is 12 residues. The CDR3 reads CASSLKGDGYTF. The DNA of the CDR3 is TGTGCCAGCAGCCTAAAAGGCGATGGCTACACCTTC. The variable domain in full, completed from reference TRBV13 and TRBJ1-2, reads AAGVIQSPRHLIKEKRETATLKCYPIPRHDTVYWYQQGPGQDPQFLISFYEKMQSDKGSIPDRFSAQQFSDYHSELNMSSLELGDSALYFCASSLKGDGYTFGSGTRLTVV.

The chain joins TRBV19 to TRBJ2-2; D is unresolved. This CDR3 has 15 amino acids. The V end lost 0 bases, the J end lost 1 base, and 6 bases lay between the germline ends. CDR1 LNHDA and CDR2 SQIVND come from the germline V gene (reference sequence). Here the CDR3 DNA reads TGTGCCAGTAGTATAGACTTACTGAACACCGGGGAGCTGTTTTTT. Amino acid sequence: CASSIDLLNTGELFF.

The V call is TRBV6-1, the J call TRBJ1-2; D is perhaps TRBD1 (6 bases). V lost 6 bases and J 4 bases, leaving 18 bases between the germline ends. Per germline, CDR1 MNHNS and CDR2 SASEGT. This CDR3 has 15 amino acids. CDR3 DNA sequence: TGTGCCAGCAGCACCGGGACACCTAACCTCTATGGCTACACCTTC. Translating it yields CASSTGTPNLYGYTF.